This passage covers 8 T cell receptor beta chains from one sample sequenced in a study of CD8 T cells in ankylosing spondylitis (dated by TCRdb to between 2016 and 2019). Here is what the overall study found, with its caveats: A TCR beta motif made up of under ten highly homologous amino acid variants appeared to be characteristic of blood from ankylosing spondylitis patients.

Library generation was performed with 5' RACE. TCRdb lists the instrument as Illumina HiSeq 2500. TCRdb reanalyzed the raw reads on its own, using fastp at Q25 for trimming and MiXCR for clone calling, and kept in-frame beta chains. Merged by CDR3 protein, the rows form single entries marked with the most common genes and DNA. The sample table lists some 85,000 distinct CDR3 sequences, roughly 8.8% of them with a count of one. 25% to 35% of the sample is taken by the ten largest. Their specific antigens are unknown. The sequencing sample was made of blood, either unsorted or a sorted T cell fraction (not recorded which). The receptors come from a male donor with ankylosing spondylitis.

This clonotype was counted ten times or more. The rearrangement uses TRBV5-1 and TRBJ1-1; D perhaps matches TRBD1 (5 bases). This CDR3 is 13 amino acids long. Germline V gene lookup returns CDR1 SGHRS and CDR2 YFSETQ. Trimming stripped 0 bases from V and 3 bases from J, with 6 bases between. CDR3 residues: CASSLVGDTEAFF. The CDR3 coding sequence is TGCGCCAGCAGCTTGGTAGGGGACACTGAAGCTTTCTTT.

This clonotype was observed many times. The V call is TRBV27, the J call TRBJ1-5; D might be TRBD1 (6 bases). Trimming shortened V by 4 bases and J by 4 bases, and 14 bases separated the two germline ends. This CDR3 is 15 amino acids long. CDR1 and CDR2 from the germline V gene are MNHEY and SMNVEV (reference sequence). CDR3 loop: CASSSGRGGNQPQHF. In DNA, the CDR3 is TGTGCCAGCAGTTCAGGCAGGGGTGGGAATCAGCCCCAGCATTTT.

The chain carries TRBV6-5 and TRBJ2-2; no clear D gene. Germline V lookup: CDR1 MNHEY, CDR2 SVGAGI. CDR3 length equals 14 residues. V lost 5 bases to trimming and J lost 2 bases, with 9 bases between them. DNA of the CDR3: TGTGCCAGCAGTCACTACAGCAACACCGGGGAGCTGTTTTTT. Its translation: CASSHYSNTGELFF.

This clonotype was seen repeatedly, ten times or more. CDR3: CAIMALGGEQFF. CDR3 DNA sequence: TGTGCCATCATGGCGCTTGGTGGTGAGCAGTTCTTC. This chain uses TRBV10-3 with TRBJ2-1; the D is unclear. The CDR3 covers 12 residues. Deletions cut 7 bases from V and 9 bases from J, with 13 bases between. The germline CDR1 and CDR2 sequences are ENHRY and SYGVKD.

Ten or more counts support this clonotype. The V call is TRBV24-1, the J call TRBJ1-1, with unresolved D. Germline V gene lookup returns CDR1 KGHDR and CDR2 SFDVKD. This CDR3 has 14 residues. Between the trimmed V and J ends, which lost 4 bases and 10 bases, there was a span of 18 bases. CDR3: CATSEPGLLMGAFF. The CDR3 DNA is TGTGCCACCAGTGAACCTGGCCTGCTGATGGGAGCTTTCTTT.

The genes are TRBV19 and TRBJ2-1; tentative D call: TRBD2 (5 bases). Trimming took off 2 bases at V and 4 bases at J, with 12 bases between the two ends. The CDR3 is made up of 15 amino acids. The germline V gene encodes CDR1 LNHDA and CDR2 SQIVND (reference sequence). CDR3 DNA sequence: TGTGCCAGTAGTATATTCGGGGTGAAATACAATGAGCAGTTCTTC. This gives the protein CASSIFGVKYNEQFF.

V usage is TRBV25-1 and J usage is TRBJ2-5, with TRBD2 matching over 9 bases. Per the germline V gene, CDR1 is MGHDK and CDR2 is SYGVNS. The CDR3 is 16 amino acids. Trimming cost V 0 bases and J 3 bases; bases outside gene matches: 5. This CDR3 reads CASSEYGLAGKETQYF. As DNA, the CDR3 is TGTGCCAGCAGTGAATACGGGCTAGCGGGGAAAGAGACCCAGTACTTC. Together with reference TRBV25-1 and TRBJ2-5, the CDR3 gives the full variable domain: EADIYQTPRYLVIGTGKKITLECSQTMGHDKMYWYQQDPGMELHLIHYSYGVNSTEKGDLSSESTVSRIRTEHFPLTLESARPSHTSQYLCASSEYGLAGKETQYFGPGTRLLVL.

In nucleotides, the CDR3 is TGTGCCTGCAGTCCTCCGGGACTAGCGGGAGTGGGCACAGATACGCAGTATTTT. Its protein product is CACSPPGLAGVGTDTQYF. This chain joins TRBV24-1 and TRBJ2-3; 14 bases are a match to TRBD2. Germline V gene lookup returns CDR1 KGHDR and CDR2 SFDVKD. J was trimmed by 1 base and V by 12 bases; bases with no gene match: 14. This CDR3 spans 18 amino acids.